This TCR beta chain comes out of a study of T cell repertoires in cytomegalovirus infection. Overall study context: CMV infection plus the matching HLA type was flagged by public TCR beta signatures.

As concerns this clonotype: What it binds is unknown.

General study results and limits: Carriers of CMV and the relevant HLA type were discriminated by public TCR beta frequency. Ex vivo responses were dominated by HLA-C-restricted CMV-specific TCR beta clonotypes.

TCRdb ran MiXCR on the reads and lists one entry per CDR3 protein. The data hold under 250,000 distinct CDR3 sequences, with 10% to 15% observed a single time. The origin of this receptor is a human donor in good health (CMV status not recorded). Some clones in this sample may be carry-over from other donors' samples. The sequencing input was PBMCs.

The CDR3 reads CASSYRTSGRSQETQYF. The CDR3 DNA reads TGTGCCAGCAGCTACAGGACTAGCGGGAGGTCCCAAGAGACCCAGTACTTC. This chain links TRBV11-2 with TRBJ2-5; 14 nucleotides agree with TRBD2. V lost 4 bases, J lost 1 base, and 5 bases stayed unmatched. CDR3 size: 17 residues. The germline V gene has CDR1 SGHAT and CDR2 FQNNGV.